Listed below are T cell receptor beta chains from one sample, sequenced in a study of vaccination and CD4 T cells after COVID-19. TCRdb reprocessed the PCR reads via MiXCR and lists one record per CDR3 protein. This repertoire shows roughly 13,000 distinct CDR3 sequences, approximately 52% found once; its top ten account for approximately 9.1%. The antigens for these receptors are not known. Source material: CD4+ T cells from blood, cultured in vitro. The receptors shown here come from a human donor who had recovered from COVID-19. The CDR3 runs from the conserved cysteine through the conserved F or W. D genes are given only for firm matches. Some rows have no size entry. The others give once, few or many, or a class for an expanded clone.

abundance | d_gene | j_gene | v_gene | CDR3nt | CDR3aa
once | . | TRBJ1-3 | TRBV5-1 | TGCGCCAGCAGGTCGGCCGGGACCTCTGGAAACACCATATATTTT | CASRSAGTSGNTIYF
. | TRBD2 | TRBJ2-1 | TRBV25-1 | TGTGCCAGCAGTGACGGGAGGGGCTCCTACAATGAGCAGTTCTTC | CASSDGRGSYNEQFF
. | TRBD2 | TRBJ2-7 | TRBV2 | TGTGCCAGCAGTGAACCCCCCGGTAGTAGCGGGAGGGGGTCCCACGAGCAGTACTTC | CASSEPPGSSGRGSHEQYF
. | . | TRBJ1-1 | TRBV7-2 | TGTGCCAGCAGCGTCCAGGGGACCAACGGAGCTTTCTTT | CASSVQGTNGAFF
few | . | TRBJ1-5 | TRBV12-3/TRBV12-4 | TGTGCCAGCAGTTTATGGGGGGGCAATCAGCCCCAGCATTTT | CASSLWGGNQPQHF
. | . | TRBJ2-7 | TRBV6-5 | TGTGCCAGCAGTTACTCGACGGGGGCCTCCTACGAGCAGTACTTC | CASSYSTGASYEQYF
few | . | TRBJ1-6 | TRBV6-1 | TGTGCCAGCAGGGTGTGGGGCTCGCCCCTCCACTTT | CASRVWGSPLHF
. | . | TRBJ2-3 | TRBV19 | TGTGCCAGTAGTATGGGGACGATCAGCACAGATACGCAGTATTTT | CASSMGTISTDTQYF
. | . | TRBJ1-2 | TRBV27 | TGTGCCAGCAGTTTATCCCGGACAGCAAGCTACTATGGCTACACCTTC | CASSLSRTASYYGYTF
. | TRBD2 | TRBJ2-5 | TRBV5-1 | TGCGCCAGCAGCTTGGGGCTAGCGGGGCAAGAGACCCAGTACTTC | CASSLGLAGQETQYF
few | . | TRBJ1-5 | TRBV6-1 | TGTGCCAGCATTCCTAACGGGTATAGCAATCAGCCCCAGCATTTT | CASIPNGYSNQPQHF
few | TRBD2 | TRBJ2-3 | TRBV7-2 | TGTGCCAGCAGCTCCGGGACTAGACGTTCAGATACGCAGTATTTT | CASSSGTRRSDTQYF
. | TRBD1 | TRBJ1-1 | TRBV30 | TGTGCCTGGAGTGTAGGACAGGGGAACACTGAAGCTTTCTTT | CAWSVGQGNTEAFF
medium-sized | TRBD1 | TRBJ2-3 | TRBV4-1 | TGCGCCAGCAGCCCCCACGACAGGGGGAGCACAGATACGCAGTATTTT | CASSPHDRGSTDTQYF
. | . | TRBJ2-7 | TRBV6-1 | TGTGCCAGCAGGAGGTCCTACGAGCAGTACTTC | CASRRSYEQYF
once | . | TRBJ1-3 | TRBV28 | TGTGCCAGCAGTCCCCGCGGTCTCTCTGGAAACACCATATATTTT | CASSPRGLSGNTIYF
. | TRBD1 | TRBJ1-1 | TRBV7-8 | TGTGCCAGCAGTTACCGACAGGGGACACGGTACACTGAAGCTTTCTTT | CASSYRQGTRYTEAFF
. | TRBD1 | TRBJ2-7 | TRBV4-2 | TGTGCCAGCAGCCAAGGAGGGGGCCCCTACGAGCAGTACTTC | CASSQGGGPYEQYF
few | . | TRBJ2-3 | TRBV2 | TGTGCCAGCGGGGGCGGGGCTGGGAGCACAGATACGCAGTATTTT | CASGGGAGSTDTQYF
. | . | TRBJ2-5 | TRBV21-1 | TGTGCCAGCAGCAAAGAGTGGACAGGGCAAGAGACCCAGTACTTC | CASSKEWTGQETQYF
. | TRBD1 | TRBJ1-6 | TRBV6-5 | TGTGCCAGCAGTTACTTCAGACAGGGGGCTAATAATTCACCCCTCCACTTT | CASSYFRQGANNSPLHF
. | . | TRBJ2-6 | TRBV27 | TGTGCCAGCAGTTTATCCTTAGGGGAGGCTGGGGCCAACGTCCTGACTTTC | CASSLSLGEAGANVLTF
few | . | TRBJ1-6 | TRBV20-1 | TGCAGTGCCCACGACAGAAATTCACCCCTCCACTTT | CSAHDRNSPLHF
. | TRBD1 | TRBJ2-3 | TRBV20-1 | TGCAGTGCTAGGGGACAGGGTAGGGCAGATACGCAGTATTTT | CSARGQGRADTQYF
. | . | TRBJ1-1 | TRBV19 | TGTGCCAGTAGGAGGTGGAGCACTGAAGCTTTCTTT | CASRRWSTEAFF
. | . | TRBJ2-6 | TRBV11-2 | TGTGCCAGCAGCAATAGGCACTCTGGGGCCAACGTCCTGACTTTC | CASSNRHSGANVLTF
. | TRBD1 | TRBJ2-1 | TRBV6-1 | TGTGCCAGCGGCCGACAGGGGGCCTACAATGAGCAGTTCTTC | CASGRQGAYNEQFF
medium-sized | . | TRBJ1-5 | TRBV6-2/TRBV6-3 | TGTGCCAGCAGTCCCTTTGGGGATCAGCCCCAGCATTTT | CASSPFGDQPQHF
. | . | TRBJ1-1 | TRBV6-2/TRBV6-3 | TGTGCCAGCAGCCATCAGGGCGGCACTGAAGCTTTCTTT | CASSHQGGTEAFF
. | . | TRBJ2-1 | TRBV6-1 | TGTGCCAGCTCGATCGCCGGGACTGGCCTTAATGAGCAGTTCTTC | CASSIAGTGLNEQFF
. | . | TRBJ1-6 | TRBV5-8 | TGTGCCAGCAGCTTCATAAGGGAATTGAGGAATTCACCCCTCCACTTT | CASSFIRELRNSPLHF
. | . | TRBJ2-7 | TRBV5-1 | TGCGCCAGCAGCTTACAGGGCTCCTACGAGCAGTACTTC | CASSLQGSYEQYF
few | . | TRBJ1-5 | TRBV6-2/TRBV6-3 | TGTGCCAGCAGTTACACCGGGGCCTTAAATCAGCCCCAGCATTTT | CASSYTGALNQPQHF
. | TRBD1 | TRBJ2-3 | TRBV7-9 | TGTGCCAGCAGCTCCGGGACAGGGGGACCAGATACGCAGTATTTT | CASSSGTGGPDTQYF
. | . | TRBJ1-1 | TRBV24-1 | TGTGCCACCAGTGATAAACCGCGAGGGGAAGCTTTCTTT | CATSDKPRGEAFF
. | . | TRBJ1-3 | TRBV7-9 | TGTGCCAGCAGCTTAGGGGGACCCTCTGGAAACACCATATATTTT | CASSLGGPSGNTIYF
few | TRBD1 | TRBJ1-2 | TRBV7-9 | TGTGCCAGCAGCTTAGCCGGGACAGGCCTTAACTATGGCTACACCTTC | CASSLAGTGLNYGYTF
. | . | TRBJ2-3 | TRBV7-3 | TGTGCCAGCAGCTTAACGGTGACTCGACGAGATACGCAGTATTTT | CASSLTVTRRDTQYF
. | TRBD1 | TRBJ1-5 | TRBV7-9 | TGTGCCAGCAGCTTAGGGACAGGGAGTAGCAATCAGCCCCAGCATTTT | CASSLGTGSSNQPQHF
. | . | TRBJ1-2 | TRBV20-1 | TGCAGTGCTAGAGATCCCGCAGTAAATGGCTACACCTTC | CSARDPAVNGYTF
few | . | TRBJ2-3 | TRBV11-2 | TGTGCCAGCAGTACGCGTACGGATACGCAGTATTTT | CASSTRTDTQYF
. | . | TRBJ1-4 | TRBV6-1 | TGTGCCAGCAGTCATCGTACAGGTGAAAAACTGTTTTTT | CASSHRTGEKLFF
. | TRBD1 | TRBJ2-1 | TRBV5-4 | TGTGCCAGCAGCTGGGACAGGGGGAATGAGCAGTTCTTC | CASSWDRGNEQFF
. | . | TRBJ1-1 | TRBV2 | TGTGCCAGCAGTGACGAGCTAAACACTGAAGCTTTCTTT | CASSDELNTEAFF
few | TRBD1 | TRBJ2-5 | TRBV29-1 | TGCAGCGTTCACTTAGACAGGGCGGGTGCGGAGACCCAGTACTTC | CSVHLDRAGAETQYF
. | TRBD2 | TRBJ2-3 | TRBV6-1 | TGTGCCAGCAGTGAAGCAGCGGGAGTTGGAAATACGCAGTATTTT | CASSEAAGVGNTQYF
. | . | TRBJ1-2 | TRBV19 | TGTGCCAGTAGTATTTTTATGAGCGAGGGGCGCGGCTACACCTTC | CASSIFMSEGRGYTF
. | . | TRBJ1-3 | TRBV21-1 | TGTGCCAGCAGCAAAGGGGGGACAGTTGGAAACACCATATATTTT | CASSKGGTVGNTIYF
few | . | TRBJ2-3 | TRBV6-5 | TGTGCCAGCAGTTACACAAGAGTCGGGCCCCGCACAGATACGCAGTATTTT | CASSYTRVGPRTDTQYF
. | . | TRBJ1-3 | TRBV19 | TGTGCCAGTAGAGTACAGGCGAGCTCTGGAAACACCATATATTTT | CASRVQASSGNTIYF
. | . | TRBJ1-1 | TRBV6-2/TRBV6-3 | TGTGCCAGCAGTTACGGTGGGGCGTCGAACACTGAAGCTTTCTTT | CASSYGGASNTEAFF
. | TRBD1 | TRBJ1-1 | TRBV6-2/TRBV6-3 | TGTGCCAGCAGGGGTACAGGGGGCGGCACTGAAGCTTTCTTT | CASRGTGGGTEAFF